This TCR beta chain was recorded in a study of blood T cell repertoires in COVID-19. In this sample, this clone turned up once. Germline lookup yields CDR1 SGHKS and CDR2 YYEKEE (reference sequence). Trimming left V 3 bases short and J 0 bases short, with 10 bases between. The CDR3 consists of 15 residues. The protocol was immunoSEQ multiplex PCR, while the TCRdb copy is restricted to in-frame clones and leaves out a portion. The sample records around 150,000 clones, about nine tenths being singletons. The specimen was peripheral blood. V gene TRBV5-5 combines with J gene TRBJ1-3; a possible D gene is TRBD1 (6 bases). The source is a man in his fifties or sixties with active or convalescent COVID-19. CDR3: CASSSGQTSGNTIYF. CDR3 nucleotides: TGTGCCAGCAGCTCCGGACAGACCTCTGGAAACACCATATATTTT.